This T cell receptor beta chain stems from a study of regulatory T cells in long-lasting Graves disease. Overall study findings and caveats: Under persistent disease, TRBV28, TRBJ1-2 and TRBJ2-5 were used preferentially. Study was limited to peripheral blood, excluding thyroid tissue. Newly diagnosed patients had higher TCR diversity than persistent Graves' patients did.

Arm-PCR of CDR3 regions with iRepertoire HTBI primers generated TCR beta libraries. TCRdb used MiXCR to reprocess the multiplex PCR reads, holding one entry per CDR3 protein. The table lists 700,000 or so distinct CDR3 sequences, 25% to 35% of them singletons. Time point meaning: persistent/refractory GD, antithyroid drugs over 5 years with positive TRAb. Isolated PBMC RNA provided the starting material for the TCR library. CDR3 length: 16 residues. V lost 7 bases and J 3 bases, leaving 21 bases between the germline ends. Germline CDR1 and CDR2: LGHDT and YNNKEL (reference sequence). Turning to this clonotype: What it recognizes is unknown.

The TCR originated in a female donor with Graves disease. The J gene is TRBJ1-1, the V gene TRBV3-1; tentatively, D is TRBD1 (5 bases). Sequences were derived from peripheral blood mononuclear cells (PBMCs), sampled when the disease was refractory, from a patient treated with antithyroid drugs. CDR3 sequence (DNA): TGTGCCAGCATCTCTCAAACGGTGGGGGGGTACACTGAAGCTTTCTTT. Its translation: CASISQTVGGYTEAFF. The variable domain in full, completed from reference TRBV3-1 and TRBJ1-1, reads DTAVSQTPKYLVTQMGNDKSIKCEQNLGHDTMYWYKQDSKKFLKIMFSYNNKELIINETVPNRFSPKSPDKAHLNLHINSLELGDSAVYFCASISQTVGGYTEAFFGQGTRLTVV.